This TCR beta chain is drawn from a study of tumor-infiltrating lymphocytes in localized non-small cell lung cancer. The study, taken as a whole, reports: Each assay used a separate piece of the same tissue. Not all patients were TCR sequenced, owing to tissue quantity. T-cell fraction did not differ between immunotypes IM1 and IM2.

Profiling relied on immunoSEQ multiplex PCR, and the TCRdb table lists in-frame clones only, not all of them. This table holds approximately 8,700 clones, 70% to 85% found once. This CDR3 is 15 amino acids long. Trimming pared 1 base from V and 0 bases from J, leaving 9 bases between. Germline lookup yields CDR1 LNHDA and CDR2 SQIVND (reference sequence). Concerning this clone itself: The antigen is unknown.

The source of this sequence is a human donor with non-small cell lung cancer. The chain has TRBV19 and TRBJ1-2; no definite D call. The sequenced material came from uninvolved lung tissue not adjacent to the tumor. The CDR3 DNA is TGTGCCAGTAGTATAGCGGGGATCCCTAACTATGGCTACACCTTC. This encodes CASSIAGIPNYGYTF.